Below, 26 T cell receptor beta chains from the same sample are listed, as sequenced in a study of blood T cell repertoires in COVID-19 (dated by TCRdb to the early 2020s). The method behind the library was the immunoSEQ multiplex PCR assay. TCRdb's version of the immuneACCESS table is confined to in-frame rearrangements and falls short of the full clone set. An unresolved V gene accounts for under half of the shortfall where checked; the remainder is of unknown origin. This sample has under 250,000 clones in its table, and around 82% of those were observed once. Approximately 4.9% of the sample lies in the top ten. The sequencing input was PBMCs or T cells enriched from blood (not recorded which). Source of these receptors: a woman aged 45-65 years who had been exposed to COVID-19.

CDR3 protein: CASSLTSGTPSDNEQFF. CDR3 bases: TGTGCCAGCAGCTTAACGTCGGGGACTCCTAGTGACAATGAGCAGTTCTTC. V gene TRBV7-3 combines with J gene TRBJ2-1; D might be TRBD2 (6 bases). The CDR3 is 17 residues long. V shed 0 bases and J shed 5 bases, with 17 bases lying between them. Germline values: CDR1 SGHTA, CDR2 FQGTGA.

The genes are TRBV9 and TRBJ1-5; D may be TRBD1 (5 bases). CDR1 is SGDLS and CDR2 is YYNGEE in the germline V gene. The CDR3 consists of 13 residues. V lost 0 bases and J 8 bases, leaving 9 bases between the germline ends. The CDR3 protein is CASSVEGFEPQHF. The CDR3 nucleotides read TGTGCCAGCAGCGTAGAGGGGTTTGAGCCCCAGCATTTT. The variable domain in full, completed from reference TRBV9 and TRBJ1-5, reads DSGVTQTPKHLITATGQRVTLRCSPRSGDLSVYWYQQSLDQGLQFLIQYYNGEERAKGNILERFSAQQFPDLHSELNLSSLELGDSALYFCASSVEGFEPQHFGDGTRLSIL.

V is TRBV29-1 and J is TRBJ1-1; 7 bases match TRBD1. Germline CDR1 SQVTM, CDR2 ANQGSEA. There are 13 residues in the CDR3. With V trimmed by 4 bases and J by 8 bases, 10 bases remained unmatched. The CDR3 nucleotides are TGCAGCGTTGTCCAGGGGGGAGCTGGCGAAGCTTTCTTT. It yields the protein CSVVQGGAGEAFF.

This clone was observed once. J is TRBJ2-2 and V is TRBV19; TRBD1 agrees at 7 bases. Trimming at V came to 4 bases and at J to 3 bases, leaving 5 bases not matched to a gene. This CDR3 contains 15 residues. Germline CDR1 LNHDA, CDR2 SQIVND (reference sequence). CDR3 region: CASSTRQGHTGELFF. In DNA, the CDR3 is TGTGCCAGTAGTACCCGACAGGGACACACCGGGGAGCTGTTTTTT.

The chain links TRBV18 to TRBJ1-6, with TRBD1 identical over 9 bases. Germline-derived CDR1 and CDR2 are KGHSH and LQKENI. V lost 3 bases to trimming and J lost 6 bases; unmatched junction nucleotides: 3. This CDR3 is built from 15 residues. The CDR3 sequence is CASSPLQGANSPLHF. CDR3 DNA: TGTGCCAGCTCACCCCTACAGGGGGCTAATTCACCCCTCCACTTT.

The chain carries TRBV5-1 and TRBJ1-2, with D perhaps TRBD1 (6 bases). The CDR3 runs to 16 residues. Trimming cost V 0 bases and J 8 bases, with 20 bases left between them. CDR1 SGHRS and CDR2 YFSETQ come from the germline V gene. CDR3 DNA: TGCGCCAGCAGCTTGGGCCCACAGGTGGGGGCGCGAGGCTACACCTTC. Translated, it gives CASSLGPQVGARGYTF.

The V and J genes are TRBV6-5 and TRBJ1-5; tentatively, D is TRBD1 (6 bases). CDR1 and CDR2 from the germline V gene are MNHEY and SVGAGI. Trimming stripped 6 bases from V and 2 bases from J, with 8 bases between. This CDR3 region has 13 residues. This CDR3 reads CASSRGGNQPQHF. CDR3 in DNA: TGTGCCAGCAGCAGGGGAGGCAATCAGCCCCAGCATTTT.

The genes are TRBV19 and TRBJ1-1; no reliable D call. V lost 8 bases, J lost 4 bases, and 11 bases lay in between. There are 12 residues in the CDR3. Looked up from germline, CDR1 is LNHDA and CDR2 is SQIVND (reference sequence). In DNA form, the CDR3 reads TGTGCCAGTGGACTGGCGGCCACTGAAGCTTTCTTT. It yields the protein CASGLAATEAFF.

This clone has a handful of counts. This chain connects TRBV19 to TRBJ2-2; possible D gene TRBD1, 6 bases. V was cut by 6 bases and J by 4 bases, with 12 bases left in between. This CDR3 contains 14 residues. Germline V gene sequence: CDR1 LNHDA, CDR2 SQIVND (reference sequence). The CDR3 here is CASRQGSLTGELFF. In DNA form, the CDR3 reads TGTGCCAGTAGACAGGGTTCCCTCACCGGGGAGCTGTTTTTT.

The chain employs TRBV14 and TRBJ2-3; TRBD1 agrees at 7 bases. Germline V CDR1 and CDR2: SGHDN, FVKESK. CDR3 size: 18 residues. Unmatched junction bases numbered 16, after V lost 1 base and J lost 6 bases. DNA for the CDR3: TGTGCCAGCAGCCAAGGGAAGTACAGGGGTTTTTCGGTGGATACGCAGTATTTT. This sequence encodes CASSQGKYRGFSVDTQYF.

The rearrangement links TRBV7-9 to TRBJ1-5; D may be TRBD1 (5 bases). Trimming left V 0 bases short and J 2 bases short, with 8 bases between. The germline V gene encodes CDR1 SEHNR and CDR2 FQNEAQ (reference sequence). This CDR3 is built from 15 residues. The CDR3 is CASSLAGRGNQPQHF. In nucleotides, the CDR3 is TGTGCCAGCAGCTTAGCGGGGCGAGGCAATCAGCCCCAGCATTTT.

The chain couples TRBV6-4 to TRBJ2-3; TRBD1 aligns across 8 bases. The CDR3 loop spans 14 amino acids. With V trimmed by 10 bases and J by 2 bases, 8 bases remained unmatched. CDR1 is MRHNA and CDR2 is SNTAGT in the germline V gene. CDR3 sequence (DNA): TGTGCCACTCGTAGGACAGGGCTCACAGATACGCAGTATTTT. Translation: CATRRTGLTDTQYF.

V usage is TRBV29-1 and J usage is TRBJ1-1; 8 bases agree with TRBD1. Trimming removed 7 bases from V and 5 bases from J; junction bases left unmatched: 9. Per germline, CDR1 SQVTM and CDR2 ANQGSEA. CDR3 length: 13 amino acids. CDR3 region: CSASAGGITEAFF. The CDR3 nucleotides are TGCAGCGCCTCGGCAGGGGGCATTACTGAAGCTTTCTTT.

This clone has a handful of counts. The rearrangement links TRBV27 to TRBJ1-5, with a possible D match to TRBD1 (6 bases). Germline lookup yields CDR1 MNHEY and CDR2 SMNVEV (reference sequence). Trimming stripped 4 bases from V and 3 bases from J, with 10 bases between. The CDR3 covers 14 residues. CDR3 sequence (DNA): TGTGCCAGCAGTTCCGGACAGCCCAATCAGCCCCAGCATTTT. It yields the protein CASSSGQPNQPQHF.

J is TRBJ1-1 and V is TRBV19; perhaps TRBD1 as D (6 bases). This CDR3 is 13 amino acids long. The V and J ends lost 7 bases and 2 bases respectively, with 11 bases between them. Germline values: CDR1 LNHDA, CDR2 SQIVND (reference sequence). The CDR3 DNA reads TGTGCCAGTACTGGACAGCTTAACACTGAAGCTTTCTTT. This sequence encodes CASTGQLNTEAFF. Full variable domain (remainder filled in from reference TRBV19 and TRBJ1-1): DGGITQSPKYLFRKEGQNVTLSCEQNLNHDAMYWYRQDPGQGLRLIYYSQIVNDFQKGDIAEGYSVSREKKESFPLTVTSAQKNPTAFYLCASTGQLNTEAFFGQGTRLTVV.

The chain uses TRBV27 and TRBJ1-6; D not resolved. Deletions cut 3 bases from V and 9 bases from J, with 9 bases between. The germline V gene has CDR1 MNHEY and CDR2 SMNVEV (reference sequence). This CDR3 has 13 amino acids. The CDR3, as DNA: TGTGCCAGCAGTTTCAGCCGGGTTTCACCCCTCCACTTT. Protein sequence: CASSFSRVSPLHF.

The chain combines TRBV15 with TRBJ2-5; 7 positions match TRBD1. Germline lookup yields CDR1 LNHNV and CDR2 YYDKDF (reference sequence). The CDR3 has 14 residues. V gave up 5 bases and J gave up 3 bases; unmatched junction bases: 6. CDR3 loop: CATSLGTGEETQYF. CDR3 in DNA: TGTGCCACCAGCCTTGGAACAGGGGAAGAGACCCAGTACTTC. Full variable domain (rest looked up from reference TRBV15 and TRBJ2-5): DAMVIQNPRYQVTQFGKPVTLSCSQTLNHNVMYWYQQKSSQAPKLLFHYYDKDFNNEADTPDNFQSRRPNTSFCFLDIRSPGLGDTAMYLCATSLGTGEETQYFGPGTRLLVL.

The chain employs TRBV7-9 and TRBJ2-7; 7 bases are a match to TRBD1. V dropped 5 bases and J dropped 3; count of bases not matched to a gene: 1. Germline values: CDR1 SEHNR, CDR2 FQNEAQ (reference sequence). This CDR3 region has 12 residues. CDR3 region: CASSRQGYEQYF. The CDR3 nucleotides are TGTGCCAGCAGCCGACAGGGCTACGAGCAGTACTTC. Full variable domain (outside the CDR3, taken from reference TRBV7-9 and TRBJ2-7): DTGVSQNPRHKITKRGQNVTFRCDPISEHNRLYWYRQTLGQGPEFLTYFQNEAQLEKSRLLSDRFSAERPKGSFSTLEIQRTEQGDSAMYLCASSRQGYEQYFGPGTRLTVT.

The CDR3 loop reads CASSRVGRGHFGNTEAFF. The CDR3 coding sequence is TGTGCCAGTAGCAGGGTAGGCAGGGGGCATTTTGGGAACACTGAAGCTTTCTTT. The chain combines TRBV19 with TRBJ1-1; 8 nucleotides align to TRBD1. This CDR3 is built from 18 residues. Germline V gene lookup returns CDR1 LNHDA and CDR2 SQIVND (reference sequence). V gave up 6 bases and J gave up 1 base; unmatched junction bases: 16.

The chain carries TRBV5-1 and TRBJ2-1, with 10 nucleotides matching TRBD1. Germline assignment: CDR1 SGHRS and CDR2 YFSETQ. The trim removed 9 bases at V and 6 bases at J, leaving 12 bases unmatched. The length of the CDR3 is 15 residues. Here the CDR3 DNA reads TGCGCCACAACCACCGGGACAGGGGAGGTCAATGAGCAGTTCTTC. The encoded protein is CATTTGTGEVNEQFF.

The rearrangement joins TRBV28 to TRBJ2-1; D ambiguous. The CDR3 is 15 residues long. Trimming took 5 bases from V and 0 from J, leaving 11 bases between them. CDR1 is MDHEN and CDR2 is SYDVKM in the germline V gene. The DNA of the CDR3 is TGTGCCAGCAGTCGAGCCCCCCGCTCCTACAATGAGCAGTTCTTC. Its translation is CASSRAPRSYNEQFF.

This clone was observed a handful of times. J is TRBJ1-1 and V is TRBV29-1; D unclear. V was shortened by 5 bases and J by 3 bases, with 10 bases between the two germline ends. The CDR3 spans 12 residues. CDR1 and CDR2 (germline): SQVTM, ANQGSEA. The CDR3 coding sequence is TGCAGCGTTCCCACGGGATACACTGAAGCTTTCTTT. Protein: CSVPTGYTEAFF.

The gene calls are TRBV28 and TRBJ2-1, with a tentative D call TRBD2 (5 bases). V shed 5 bases and J shed 10 bases, with 12 bases lying between them. Germline CDR1 reads MDHEN; CDR2 reads SYDVKM. The CDR3 consists of 12 residues. The CDR3 loop reads CASSGLQREQFF. The CDR3 bases are TGTGCCAGCAGTGGACTCCAAAGGGAGCAGTTCTTC.

This chain links TRBV30 with TRBJ2-7, with TRBD1 as a possible D gene (6 bases). V was trimmed by 2 bases and J by 2 bases, leaving 7 bases between them. Germline-derived CDR1 and CDR2 are GTSNPN and SVGIG (reference sequence). CDR3 size: 12 residues. The CDR3, as DNA: TGTGCCTGGAGTCCAGGGGCCTACGAGCAGTACTTC. Its translation is CAWSPGAYEQYF.

V and J are TRBV4-3 and TRBJ2-1; a possible D gene is TRBD2 (5 bases). V shed 1 base and J shed 6 bases, with 13 bases lying between them. CDR1 and CDR2 (germline): LGHNA, YSLEER. The CDR3 is 15 amino acids. The CDR3 bases are TGCGCCAGCAGCCAAGGGTCCCTGGGGAGCAATGAGCAGTTCTTC. Translation gives CASSQGSLGSNEQFF.

This clone was counted once. The chain carries TRBV7-8 and TRBJ1-1; D is possibly TRBD1 (6 bases). Germline V CDR1 and CDR2: SGHVS, FQNEAQ. The V end was cut by 1 base, the J end by 3 bases, with 12 bases between. CDR3 length equals 15 residues. The CDR3 coding sequence is TGTGCCAGCAGCTTAGTGGGGACACCGGACACTGAAGCTTTCTTT. Its protein product is CASSLVGTPDTEAFF. Looking up the rest from reference TRBV7-8 and TRBJ1-1 gives the full variable domain: GAGVSQSPRYKVAKRGQDVALRCDPISGHVSLFWYQQALGQGPEFLTYFQNEAQLDKSGLPSDRFFAERPEGSVSTLKIQRTQQEDSAVYLCASSLVGTPDTEAFFGQGTRLTVV.